This T cell receptor beta chain is drawn from a study of T cell repertoires in cytomegalovirus infection. The wider study: In public TCR beta signatures, there were indications of both CMV infection and matching HLA type. Regarding the study as a whole: Dominant in the ex vivo response were TCR beta clonotypes restricted by HLA-C and specific for CMV. There were carriers of CMV plus the relevant HLA, and cumulative public TCR beta family frequency identified them.

TCRdb reprocessed the reads with MiXCR, giving one entry per CDR3 protein. The table shows 600,000 to 800,000 distinct CDR3 sequences, with more than 20% occurring only once. A remark on this clonotype: Antigen: not known.

CDR3 length equals 17 residues. The J segment lost 0 bases and the V segment lost 7 bases, leaving 12 bases of the junction unmatched. The receptor's source is a human donor in good health (CMV status not recorded). Some clones in this sample may be carry-over from other donors' samples. The chain couples TRBV12-3 or TRBV12-4 to TRBJ1-1, with 9 bases identical to TRBD1. The specimen was CD8+ T cells from PBMCs. Here the CDR3 reads CASTGDRVPRLNTEAFF. In DNA form, the CDR3 reads TGTGCCAGCACCGGGGACAGGGTCCCACGTTTGAACACTGAAGCTTTCTTT.